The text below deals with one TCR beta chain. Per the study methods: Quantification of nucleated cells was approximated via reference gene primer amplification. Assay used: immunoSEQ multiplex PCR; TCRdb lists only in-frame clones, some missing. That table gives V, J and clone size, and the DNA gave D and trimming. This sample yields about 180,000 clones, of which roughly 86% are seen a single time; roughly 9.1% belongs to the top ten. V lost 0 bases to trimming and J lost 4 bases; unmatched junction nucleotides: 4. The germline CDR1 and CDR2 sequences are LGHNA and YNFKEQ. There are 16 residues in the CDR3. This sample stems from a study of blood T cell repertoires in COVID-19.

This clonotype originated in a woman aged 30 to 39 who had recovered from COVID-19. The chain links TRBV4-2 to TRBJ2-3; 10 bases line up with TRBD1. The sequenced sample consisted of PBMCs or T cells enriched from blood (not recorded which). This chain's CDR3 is CASSQDRDRGSDTQYF. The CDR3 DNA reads TGTGCCAGCAGCCAAGACCGGGACAGGGGATCAGATACGCAGTATTTT.